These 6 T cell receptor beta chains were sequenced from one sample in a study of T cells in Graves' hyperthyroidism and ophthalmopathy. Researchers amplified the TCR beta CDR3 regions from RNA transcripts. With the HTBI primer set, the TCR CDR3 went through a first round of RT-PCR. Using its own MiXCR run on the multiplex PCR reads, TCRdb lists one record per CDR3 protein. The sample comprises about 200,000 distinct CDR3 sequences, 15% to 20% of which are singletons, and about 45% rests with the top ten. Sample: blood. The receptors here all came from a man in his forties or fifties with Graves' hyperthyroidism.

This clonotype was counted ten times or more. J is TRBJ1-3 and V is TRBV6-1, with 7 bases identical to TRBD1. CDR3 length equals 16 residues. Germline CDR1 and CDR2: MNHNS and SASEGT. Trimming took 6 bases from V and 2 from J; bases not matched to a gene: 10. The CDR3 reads CASRPLDRATGNTIYF. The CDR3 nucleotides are TGTGCCAGCAGACCCCTCGACAGGGCGACTGGAAACACCATATATTTT.

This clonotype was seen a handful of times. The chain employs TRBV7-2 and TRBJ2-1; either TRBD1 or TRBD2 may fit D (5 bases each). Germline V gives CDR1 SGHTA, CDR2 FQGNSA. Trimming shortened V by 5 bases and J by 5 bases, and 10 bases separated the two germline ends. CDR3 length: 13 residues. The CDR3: CASSRDRDNEQFF. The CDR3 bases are TGTGCCAGCAGCCGGGACCGAGACAATGAGCAGTTCTTC.

The CDR3 DNA is TGCGCCAGCAGCCTGCGGGGTTCGAACATTCAGTACTTC. It translates to CASSLRGSNIQYF. This sequence joins TRBV4-1 and TRBJ2-4, with TRBD2 as a possible D gene (6 bases). V was pared by 4 bases and J by 7 bases, with 11 bases between. The CDR3 extends over 13 amino acids. Germline values: CDR1 MGHRA, CDR2 YSYEKL.

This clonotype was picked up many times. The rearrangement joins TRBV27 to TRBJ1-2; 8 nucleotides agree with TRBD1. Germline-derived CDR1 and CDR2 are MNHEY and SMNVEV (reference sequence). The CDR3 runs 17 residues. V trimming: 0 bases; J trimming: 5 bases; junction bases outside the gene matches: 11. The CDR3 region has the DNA TGTGCCAGCAGTTTATCGGAATCCGGGACAGGTGTTTATGGCTACACCTTC. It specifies CASSLSESGTGVYGYTF.

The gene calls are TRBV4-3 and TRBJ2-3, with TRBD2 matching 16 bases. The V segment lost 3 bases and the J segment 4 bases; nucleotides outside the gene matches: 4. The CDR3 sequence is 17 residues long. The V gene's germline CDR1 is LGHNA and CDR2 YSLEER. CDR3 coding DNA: TGCGCCAGCAGCCAGGGGACTAGCGGGGGGGCGGCAGATACGCAGTATTTT. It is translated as CASSQGTSGGAADTQYF.

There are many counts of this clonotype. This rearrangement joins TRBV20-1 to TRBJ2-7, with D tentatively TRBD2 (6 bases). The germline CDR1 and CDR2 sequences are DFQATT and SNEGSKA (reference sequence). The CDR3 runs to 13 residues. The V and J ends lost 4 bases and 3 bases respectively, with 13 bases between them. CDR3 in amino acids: CSATPWGLYEQYF. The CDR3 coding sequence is TGCAGTGCTACCCCGTGGGGACTCTACGAGCAGTACTTC.